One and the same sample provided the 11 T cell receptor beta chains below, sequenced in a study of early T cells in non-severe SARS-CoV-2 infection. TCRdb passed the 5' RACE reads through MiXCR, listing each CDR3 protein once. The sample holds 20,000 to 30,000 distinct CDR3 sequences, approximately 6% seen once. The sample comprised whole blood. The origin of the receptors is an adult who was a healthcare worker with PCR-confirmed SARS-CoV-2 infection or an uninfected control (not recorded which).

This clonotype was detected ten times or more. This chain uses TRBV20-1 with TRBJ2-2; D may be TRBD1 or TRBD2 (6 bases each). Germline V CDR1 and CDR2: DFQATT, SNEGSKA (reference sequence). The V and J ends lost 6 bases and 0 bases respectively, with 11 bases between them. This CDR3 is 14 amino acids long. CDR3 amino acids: CSATGTANTGELFF. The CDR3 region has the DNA TGCAGTGCCACAGGGACTGCGAACACCGGGGAGCTGTTTTTT.

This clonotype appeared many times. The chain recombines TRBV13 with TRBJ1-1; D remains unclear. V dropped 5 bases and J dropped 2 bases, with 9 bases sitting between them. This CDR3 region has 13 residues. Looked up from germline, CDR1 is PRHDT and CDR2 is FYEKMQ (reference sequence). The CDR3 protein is CASSRRPNTEAFF. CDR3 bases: TGTGCCAGCAGCCGGCGGCCAAACACTGAAGCTTTCTTT.

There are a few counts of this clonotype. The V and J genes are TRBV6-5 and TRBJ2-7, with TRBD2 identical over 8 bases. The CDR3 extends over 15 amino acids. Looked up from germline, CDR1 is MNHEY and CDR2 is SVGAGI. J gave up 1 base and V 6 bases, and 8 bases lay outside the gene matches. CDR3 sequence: CASRDTSGGSYEQYF. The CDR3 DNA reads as TGTGCCAGCAGGGATACTAGCGGTGGTTCCTACGAGCAGTACTTC.

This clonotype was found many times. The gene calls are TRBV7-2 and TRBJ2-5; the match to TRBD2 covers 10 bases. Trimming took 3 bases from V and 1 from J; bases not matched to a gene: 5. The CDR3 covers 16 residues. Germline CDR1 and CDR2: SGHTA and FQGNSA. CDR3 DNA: TGTGCCAGCAGCTTCGGGCTAGCGGGGGCCCAAGAGACCCAGTACTTC. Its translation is CASSFGLAGAQETQYF.

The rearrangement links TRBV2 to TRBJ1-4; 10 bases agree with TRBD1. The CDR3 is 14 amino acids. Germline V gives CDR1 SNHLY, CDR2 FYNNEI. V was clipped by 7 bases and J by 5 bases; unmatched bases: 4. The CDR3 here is CASTRGQGNEKLFF. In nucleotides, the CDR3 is TGTGCCAGCACCCGGGGACAGGGGAATGAAAAACTGTTTTTT.

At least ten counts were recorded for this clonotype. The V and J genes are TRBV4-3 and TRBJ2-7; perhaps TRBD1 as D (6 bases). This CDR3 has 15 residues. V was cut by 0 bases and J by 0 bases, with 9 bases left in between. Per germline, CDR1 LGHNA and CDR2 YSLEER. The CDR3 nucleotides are TGCGCCAGCAGCCAAGATTCCAGGGGCTCCTACGAGCAGTACTTC. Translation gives CASSQDSRGSYEQYF.

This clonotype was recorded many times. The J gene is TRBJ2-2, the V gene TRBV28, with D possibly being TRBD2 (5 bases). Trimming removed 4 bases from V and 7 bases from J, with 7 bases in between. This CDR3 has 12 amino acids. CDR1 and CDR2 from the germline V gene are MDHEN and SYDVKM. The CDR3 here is CASSSSGGELFF. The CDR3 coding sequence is TGTGCCAGCAGTTCAAGCGGCGGGGAGCTGTTTTTT.

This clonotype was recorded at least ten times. The CDR3 sequence: CASSFGRATRNSPLHF. The CDR3 DNA sequence: TGTGCCAGCAGTTTCGGTAGGGCGACGCGAAATTCACCCCTCCACTTT. The chain links TRBV27 to TRBJ1-6; D is ambiguous. CDR1 and CDR2 from the germline V gene are MNHEY and SMNVEV (reference sequence). The V and J ends lost 3 bases and 7 bases respectively, with 16 bases between them. The CDR3 consists of 16 residues.

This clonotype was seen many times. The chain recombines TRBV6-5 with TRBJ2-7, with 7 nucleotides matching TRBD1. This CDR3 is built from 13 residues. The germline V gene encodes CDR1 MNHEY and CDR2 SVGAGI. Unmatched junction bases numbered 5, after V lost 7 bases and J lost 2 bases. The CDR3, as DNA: TGTGCCAGCATGAGGGGGCCCACCTACGAGCAGTACTTC. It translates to CASMRGPTYEQYF.

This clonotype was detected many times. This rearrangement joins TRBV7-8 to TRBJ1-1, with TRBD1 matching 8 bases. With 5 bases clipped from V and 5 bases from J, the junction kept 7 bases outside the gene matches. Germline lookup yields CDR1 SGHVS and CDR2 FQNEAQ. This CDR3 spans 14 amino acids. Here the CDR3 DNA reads TGTGCCAGCAGCCCAGGGGGCTCAGGGACTGAAGCTTTCTTT. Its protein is CASSPGGSGTEAFF.

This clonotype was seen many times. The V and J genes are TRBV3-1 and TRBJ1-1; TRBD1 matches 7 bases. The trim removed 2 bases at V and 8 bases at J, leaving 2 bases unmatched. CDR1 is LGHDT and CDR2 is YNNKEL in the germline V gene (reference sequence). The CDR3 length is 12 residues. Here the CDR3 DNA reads TGTGCCAGCAGCCAAACGACAGGGGAAGCTTTCTTT. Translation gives CASSQTTGEAFF.